This is a list of T cell receptor beta chains from one sample in a study of a mutant IDH1 vaccine in newly diagnosed glioma. Some clones are missing from TCRdb's copy, which holds only in-frame ones; the method was immunoSEQ multiplex PCR. The table records tens of thousands of clones, 80% of them present only once. Their target antigens are unknown. Sequencing used PBMCs, obtained from a glioma patient whose treatment included an IDH1 peptide vaccine. The source of these receptors is a man in his forties or fifties with glioma. The CDR3 runs from the conserved cysteine through the conserved F or W. The D gene is left open where the match is weak. Clone sizes are given selectively: once, few, many, or a class where the clone is expanded.

>TRBJ1-5|.|.|TRBV25-1
CASSTGGWQPQHF
TGTGCCAGCAGCACCGGCGGGTGGCAGCCCCAGCATTTT
>TRBJ2-3|once|TRBD2|TRBV7-6
CASSPRLAGPSTDTQYF
TGTGCCAGCAGCCCCCGACTAGCGGGGCCTAGCACAGATACGCAGTATTTT
>TRBJ2-3|.|.|TRBV5-8
CASSFTVGADTQYF
TGTGCCAGCAGCTTTACAGTGGGAGCAGATACGCAGTATTTT
>TRBJ2-7|.|.|TRBV2
CASSEQGNNYEQYF
TGTGCCAGCAGTGAACAGGGGAATAACTACGAGCAGTACTTC
>TRBJ2-1|.|.|TRBV4-2
CASSQGVLNNEQFF
TGTGCCAGCAGCCAAGGGGTGTTAAACAATGAGCAGTTCTTC
>TRBJ2-5|once|.|TRBV29-1
CSVVILAETQYF
TGCAGCGTTGTTATATTAGCGGAGACCCAGTACTTC
>TRBJ1-2|once|.|TRBV5-1
CASSWRTAGDGYTF
TGCGCCAGCAGCTGGAGGACAGCCGGGGATGGCTACACCTTC
>TRBJ2-3|.|.|TRBV2
CASRGDGSTDTQYF
TGTGCCAGCAGGGGGGACGGAAGCACAGATACGCAGTATTTT
>TRBJ2-5|.|.|TRBV25-1
CASSGWDGRTQYF
TGTGCCAGCAGTGGCTGGGACGGGAGGACCCAGTACTTC
>TRBJ1-1|.|.|TRBV5-4
CASSLSTGTEAFF
TGTGCCAGCAGCTTAAGTACGGGGACTGAAGCTTTCTTT
>TRBJ2-1|few|.|TRBV6-6
CASSYPMSGINEQFF
TGTGCCAGCAGTTACCCGATGTCTGGGATCAATGAGCAGTTCTTC
>TRBJ2-1|.|TRBD1|TRBV9
CASFGQGRQFF
TGTGCCAGTTTCGGACAGGGGAGGCAGTTCTTC
>TRBJ2-2|few|TRBD2|TRBV2
CASSGRAGTGELFF
TGTGCCAGCAGCGGGAGGGCAGGAACCGGGGAGCTGTTTTTT
>TRBJ2-2|.|.|TRBV2
CASSERRGTGELFF
TGTGCCAGCAGTGAAAGGCGGGGCACCGGGGAGCTGTTTTTT
>TRBJ2-2|.|TRBD2|TRBV9
CASSPGTSVSPGELFF
TGTGCCAGCAGCCCCGGGACTAGCGTTTCCCCCGGGGAGCTGTTTTTT